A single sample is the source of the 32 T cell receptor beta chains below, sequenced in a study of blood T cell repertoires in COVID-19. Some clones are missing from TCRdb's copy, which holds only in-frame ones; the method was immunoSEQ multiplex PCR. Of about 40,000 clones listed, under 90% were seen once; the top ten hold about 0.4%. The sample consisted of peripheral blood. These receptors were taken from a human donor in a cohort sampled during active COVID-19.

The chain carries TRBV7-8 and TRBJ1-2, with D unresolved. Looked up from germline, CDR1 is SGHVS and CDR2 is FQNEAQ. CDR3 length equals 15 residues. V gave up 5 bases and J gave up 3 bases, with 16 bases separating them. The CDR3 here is CASSPKRFQDYGYTF. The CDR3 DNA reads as TGTGCCAGCAGCCCCAAACGTTTTCAGGACTATGGCTACACCTTC.

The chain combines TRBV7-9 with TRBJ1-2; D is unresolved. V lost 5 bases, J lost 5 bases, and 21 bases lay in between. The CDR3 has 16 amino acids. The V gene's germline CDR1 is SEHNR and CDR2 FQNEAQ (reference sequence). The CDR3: CASSLSTFQRKYGYTF. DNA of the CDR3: TGTGCCAGCAGCCTCTCGACTTTCCAGAGAAAATATGGCTACACCTTC.

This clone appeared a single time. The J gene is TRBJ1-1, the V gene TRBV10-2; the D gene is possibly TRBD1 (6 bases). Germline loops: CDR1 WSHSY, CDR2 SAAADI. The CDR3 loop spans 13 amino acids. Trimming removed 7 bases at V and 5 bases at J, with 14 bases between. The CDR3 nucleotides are TGCGCCAGCACGCGGGGGGCCGGGACTGAAGCTTTCTTT. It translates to CASTRGAGTEAFF.

CDR3 sequence reads: CASSIVTGAEAFF. The DNA for the CDR3 is TGTGCCAGTAGTATAGTGACAGGTGCTGAAGCTTTCTTT. The chain couples TRBV19 to TRBJ1-1; D perhaps matches TRBD1 (6 bases). The CDR3 is made up of 13 amino acids. Trimming removed 1 base from V and 6 bases from J, with 9 bases in between. Germline CDR1 is LNHDA and CDR2 is SQIVND (reference sequence). Full variable domain (outside the CDR3, taken from reference TRBV19 and TRBJ1-1): DGGITQSPKYLFRKEGQNVTLSCEQNLNHDAMYWYRQDPGQGLRLIYYSQIVNDFQKGDIAEGYSVSREKKESFPLTVTSAQKNPTAFYLCASSIVTGAEAFFGQGTRLTVV.

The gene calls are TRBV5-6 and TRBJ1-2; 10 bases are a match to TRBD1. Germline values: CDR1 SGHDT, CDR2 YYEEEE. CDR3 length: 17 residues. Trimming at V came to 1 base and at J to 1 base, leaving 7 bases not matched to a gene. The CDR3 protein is CASSLNMGQGFNYGYTF. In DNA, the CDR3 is TGTGCCAGCAGCTTGAACATGGGACAGGGGTTTAACTATGGCTACACCTTC.

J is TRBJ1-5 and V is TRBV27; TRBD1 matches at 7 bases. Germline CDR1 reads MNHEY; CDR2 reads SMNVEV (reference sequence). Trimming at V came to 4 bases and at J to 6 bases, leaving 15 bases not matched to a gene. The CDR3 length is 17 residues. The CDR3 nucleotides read TGTGCCAGCAGTTCCCGAACAGGGGTTACGATCGGTCAGCCCCAGCATTTT. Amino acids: CASSSRTGVTIGQPQHF.

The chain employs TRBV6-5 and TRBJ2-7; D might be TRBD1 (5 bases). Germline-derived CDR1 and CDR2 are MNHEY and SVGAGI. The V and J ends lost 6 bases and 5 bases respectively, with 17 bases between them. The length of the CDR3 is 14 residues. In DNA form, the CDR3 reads TGTGCCAGCAGAGAGGACATATCCCCCGACGAGCAGTACTTC. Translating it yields CASREDISPDEQYF.

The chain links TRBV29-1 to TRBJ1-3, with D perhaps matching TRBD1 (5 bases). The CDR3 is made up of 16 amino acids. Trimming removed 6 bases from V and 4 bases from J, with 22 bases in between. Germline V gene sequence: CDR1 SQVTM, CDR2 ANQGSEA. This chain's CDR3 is CSVREPGYAGGNTIYF. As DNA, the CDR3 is TGCAGCGTGAGGGAACCAGGGTACGCGGGAGGAAACACCATATATTTT. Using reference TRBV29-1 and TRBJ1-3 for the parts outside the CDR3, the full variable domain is SAVISQKPSRDICQRGTSLTIQCQVDSQVTMMFWYRQQPGQSLTLIATANQGSEATYESGFVIDKFPISRPNLTFSTLTVSNMSPEDSSIYLCSVREPGYAGGNTIYFGEGSWLTVV.

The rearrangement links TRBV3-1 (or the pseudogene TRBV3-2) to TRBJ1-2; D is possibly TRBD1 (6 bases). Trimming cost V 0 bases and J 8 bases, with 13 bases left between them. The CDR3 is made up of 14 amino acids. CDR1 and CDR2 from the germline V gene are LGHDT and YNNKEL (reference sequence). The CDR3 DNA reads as TGTGCCAGCAGCCAAGATGATGGGACATACGGCTACACCTTC. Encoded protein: CASSQDDGTYGYTF.

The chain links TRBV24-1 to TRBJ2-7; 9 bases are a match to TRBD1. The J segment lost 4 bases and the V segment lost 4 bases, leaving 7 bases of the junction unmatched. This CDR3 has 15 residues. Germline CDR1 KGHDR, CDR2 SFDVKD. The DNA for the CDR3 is TGTGCCACCAGTGACCCTGGACAGGGGATATACGAGCAGTACTTC. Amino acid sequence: CATSDPGQGIYEQYF.

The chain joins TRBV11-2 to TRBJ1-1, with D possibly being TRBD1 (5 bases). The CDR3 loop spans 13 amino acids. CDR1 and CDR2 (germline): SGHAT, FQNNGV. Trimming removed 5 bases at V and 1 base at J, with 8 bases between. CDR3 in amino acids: CASSDSSNTEAFF. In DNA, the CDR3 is TGTGCCAGCAGCGACAGTTCGAACACTGAAGCTTTCTTT. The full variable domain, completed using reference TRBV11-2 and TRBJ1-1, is EAGVAQSPRYKIIEKRQSVAFWCNPISGHATLYWYQQILGQGPKLLIQFQNNGVVDDSQLPKDRFSAERLKGVDSTLKIQPAKLEDSAVYLCASSDSSNTEAFFGQGTRLTVV.

CDR3: CASSSRNYINTEAFF. The CDR3 DNA sequence: TGTGCCAGCAGTTCCCGGAACTATATTAACACTGAAGCTTTCTTT. The chain is built from TRBV6-5 and TRBJ1-1; D ambiguous. Trimming left V 4 bases short and J 2 bases short, with 14 bases between. The CDR3 has 15 amino acids. Germline loops: CDR1 MNHEY, CDR2 SVGAGI.

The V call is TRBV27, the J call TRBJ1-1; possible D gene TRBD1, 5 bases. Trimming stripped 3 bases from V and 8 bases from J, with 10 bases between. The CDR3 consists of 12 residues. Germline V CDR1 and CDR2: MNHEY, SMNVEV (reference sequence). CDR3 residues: CASSFAGGEAFF. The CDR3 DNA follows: TGTGCCAGCAGTTTCGCTGGGGGGGAAGCTTTCTTT.

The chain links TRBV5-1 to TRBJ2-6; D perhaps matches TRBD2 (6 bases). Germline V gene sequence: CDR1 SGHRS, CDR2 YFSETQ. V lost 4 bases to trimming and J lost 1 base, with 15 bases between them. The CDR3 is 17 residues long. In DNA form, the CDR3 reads TGCGCCAGCAGCCCTAGCGTCGGGACTTCTGGGGCCAACGTCCTGACTTTC. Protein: CASSPSVGTSGANVLTF.

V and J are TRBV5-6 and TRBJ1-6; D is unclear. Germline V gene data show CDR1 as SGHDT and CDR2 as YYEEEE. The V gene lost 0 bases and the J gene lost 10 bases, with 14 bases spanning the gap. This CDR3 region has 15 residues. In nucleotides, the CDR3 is TGTGCCAGCAGCTTGGACAGAACCCCATACTCACCCCTCCACTTT. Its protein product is CASSLDRTPYSPLHF.

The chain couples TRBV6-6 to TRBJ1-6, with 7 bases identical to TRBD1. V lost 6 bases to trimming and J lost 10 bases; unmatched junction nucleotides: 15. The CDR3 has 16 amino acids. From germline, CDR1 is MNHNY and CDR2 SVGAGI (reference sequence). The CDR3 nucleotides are TGTGCCAGCAGCCCCGGTGTACGAGGGGGCTGGTCACCCCTCCACTTT. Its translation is CASSPGVRGGWSPLHF.

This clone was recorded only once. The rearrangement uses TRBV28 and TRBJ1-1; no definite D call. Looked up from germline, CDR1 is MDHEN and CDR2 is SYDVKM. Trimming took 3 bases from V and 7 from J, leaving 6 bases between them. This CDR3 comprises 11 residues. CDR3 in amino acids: CASSLASEAFF. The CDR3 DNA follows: TGTGCCAGCAGTTTGGCCAGTGAAGCTTTCTTT.

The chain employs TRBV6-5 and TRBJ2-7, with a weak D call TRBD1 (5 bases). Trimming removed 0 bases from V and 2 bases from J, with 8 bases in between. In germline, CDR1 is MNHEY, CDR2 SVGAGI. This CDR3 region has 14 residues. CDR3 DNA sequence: TGTGCCAGCAGTTACTCGGCAGGGACCTACGAGCAGTACTTC. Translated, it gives CASSYSAGTYEQYF.

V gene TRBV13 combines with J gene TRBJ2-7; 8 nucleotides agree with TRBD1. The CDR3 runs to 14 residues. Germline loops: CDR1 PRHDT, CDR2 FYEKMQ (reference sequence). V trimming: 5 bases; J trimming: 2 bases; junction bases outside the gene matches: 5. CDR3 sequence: CASSGDRNPYEQYF. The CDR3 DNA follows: TGTGCCAGCAGCGGGGACAGGAACCCCTACGAGCAGTACTTC.

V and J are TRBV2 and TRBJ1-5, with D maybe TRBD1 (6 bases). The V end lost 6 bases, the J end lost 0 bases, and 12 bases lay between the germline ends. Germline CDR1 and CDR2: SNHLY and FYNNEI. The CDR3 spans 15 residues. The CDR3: CASRLQGDSNQPQHF. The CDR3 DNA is TGTGCCAGCAGGCTACAGGGCGATAGCAATCAGCCCCAGCATTTT.

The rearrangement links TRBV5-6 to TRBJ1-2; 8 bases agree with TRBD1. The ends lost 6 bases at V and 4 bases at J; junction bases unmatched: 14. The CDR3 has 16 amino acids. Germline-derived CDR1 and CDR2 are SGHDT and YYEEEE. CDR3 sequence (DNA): TGTGCCAGCAACAGAATCCCAGGGGGCGCGGGCTATGGCTACACCTTC. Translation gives CASNRIPGGAGYGYTF.

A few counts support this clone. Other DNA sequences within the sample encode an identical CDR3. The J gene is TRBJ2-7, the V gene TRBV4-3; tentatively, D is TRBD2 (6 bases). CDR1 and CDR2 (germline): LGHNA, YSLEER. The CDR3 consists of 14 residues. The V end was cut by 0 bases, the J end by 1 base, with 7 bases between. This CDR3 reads CASSQDRGSYEQYF. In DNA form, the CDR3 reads TGCGCCAGCAGCCAAGATCGGGGGTCCTACGAGCAGTACTTC.

The CDR3 is CASSLGDRDRDEQYF. In DNA, the CDR3 is TGCGCCAGCAGCTTGGGGGACCGGGACAGGGACGAGCAGTACTTC. V and J are TRBV5-1 and TRBJ2-7; 9 bases line up with TRBD1. CDR1 SGHRS and CDR2 YFSETQ come from the germline V gene. V shed 0 bases and J 5 bases; nucleotides not matched to a gene: 6. The CDR3 is 15 residues long.

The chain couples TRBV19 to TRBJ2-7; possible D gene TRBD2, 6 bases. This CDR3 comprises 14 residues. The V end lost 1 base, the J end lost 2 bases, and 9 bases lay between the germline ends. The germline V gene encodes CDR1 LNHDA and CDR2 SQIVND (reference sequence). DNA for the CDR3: TGTGCCAGTAGTATAGTGGGGGGTGCCTACGAGCAGTACTTC. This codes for CASSIVGGAYEQYF.

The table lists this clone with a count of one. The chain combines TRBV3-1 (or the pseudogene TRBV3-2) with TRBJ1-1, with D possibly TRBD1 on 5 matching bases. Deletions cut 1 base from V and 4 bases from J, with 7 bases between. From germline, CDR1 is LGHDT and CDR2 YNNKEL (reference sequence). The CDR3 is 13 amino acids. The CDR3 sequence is CASSQGTSTEAFF. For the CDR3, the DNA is TGTGCCAGCAGCCAAGGGACATCCACTGAAGCTTTCTTT.

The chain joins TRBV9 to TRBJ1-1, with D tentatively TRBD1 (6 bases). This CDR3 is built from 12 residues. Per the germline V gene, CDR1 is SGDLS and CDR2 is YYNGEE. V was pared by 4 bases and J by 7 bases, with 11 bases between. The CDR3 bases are TGTGCCAGCAGCCCAGGGGTTGGTGAAGCTTTCTTT. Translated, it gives CASSPGVGEAFF.

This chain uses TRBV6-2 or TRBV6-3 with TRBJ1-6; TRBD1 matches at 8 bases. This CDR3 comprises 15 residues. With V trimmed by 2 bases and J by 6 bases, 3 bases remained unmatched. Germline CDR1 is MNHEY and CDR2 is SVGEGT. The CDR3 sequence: CASSYRGQANSPLHF. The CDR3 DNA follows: TGTGCCAGCAGTTACCGGGGACAGGCTAATTCACCCCTCCACTTT.

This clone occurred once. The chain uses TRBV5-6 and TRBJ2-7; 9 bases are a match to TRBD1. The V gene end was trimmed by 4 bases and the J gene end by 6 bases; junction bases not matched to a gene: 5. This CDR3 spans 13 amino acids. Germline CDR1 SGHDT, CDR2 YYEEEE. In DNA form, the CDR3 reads TGTGCCAGCAGCCCGGGGACAGGGCGCGAGCAGTACTTC. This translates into CASSPGTGREQYF.

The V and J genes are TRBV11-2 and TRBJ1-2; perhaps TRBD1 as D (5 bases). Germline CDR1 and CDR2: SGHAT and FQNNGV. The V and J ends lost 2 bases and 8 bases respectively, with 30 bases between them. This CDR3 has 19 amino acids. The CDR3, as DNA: TGTGCCAGCAGCTTATTCGTGGGGCAGGGCCAAACTCCCGGTCGGGGCTACACCTTC. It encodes CASSLFVGQGQTPGRGYTF.

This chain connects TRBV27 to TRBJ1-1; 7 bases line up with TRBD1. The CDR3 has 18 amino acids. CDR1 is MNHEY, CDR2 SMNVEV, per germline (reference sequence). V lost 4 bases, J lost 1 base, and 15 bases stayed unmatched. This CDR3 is CASSSQRGLPGENTEAFF. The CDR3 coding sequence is TGTGCCAGCAGTTCGCAGAGGGGGCTCCCGGGGGAGAACACTGAAGCTTTCTTT.

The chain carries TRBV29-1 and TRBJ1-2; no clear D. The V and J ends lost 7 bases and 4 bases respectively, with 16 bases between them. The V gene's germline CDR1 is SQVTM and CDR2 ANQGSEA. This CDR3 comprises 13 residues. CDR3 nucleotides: TGCAGCGGAGAACCACGGGATGGCTATGGCTACACCTTC. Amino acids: CSGEPRDGYGYTF.

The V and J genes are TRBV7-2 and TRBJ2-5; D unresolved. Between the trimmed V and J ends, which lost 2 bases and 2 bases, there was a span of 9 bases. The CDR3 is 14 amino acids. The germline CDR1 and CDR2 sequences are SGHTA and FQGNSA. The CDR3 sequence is CASSLYAGQETQYF. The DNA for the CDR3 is TGTGCCAGCAGCTTATACGCCGGTCAAGAGACCCAGTACTTC.